Following are 21 T cell receptor beta chains from one sample sequenced in a study of blood T cell repertoires in COVID-19. Profiling relied on immunoSEQ multiplex PCR, and the TCRdb table lists in-frame clones only, not all of them. The sample holds fewer than 200,000 clones, approximately 89% seen once. Sequencing input: peripheral blood. The receptors were gathered from a middle-aged man with active or convalescent COVID-19.

This rearrangement joins TRBV29-1 to TRBJ1-2; D is undetermined. The CDR3 consists of 14 residues. Germline V gene sequence: CDR1 SQVTM, CDR2 ANQGSEA. The ends were cut back, 0 bases at V and 8 bases at J, with 16 bases in the middle. The CDR3 nucleotides are TGCAGCGTTGAAGAGTCGACTAAGGGATCCGGCTACACCTTC. Its protein is CSVEESTKGSGYTF.

The J gene is TRBJ1-2, the V gene TRBV30, with unresolved D. V dropped 3 bases and J dropped 6 bases, with 14 bases sitting between them. The CDR3 has 13 residues. Germline V gene data show CDR1 as GTSNPN and CDR2 as SVGIG (reference sequence). CDR3 in DNA: TGTGCCTGGAGCCTCCGGGGTTCCGATGGCTACACCTTC. This codes for CAWSLRGSDGYTF.

The chain uses TRBV4-2 and TRBJ1-1; 11 bases are a match to TRBD1. The CDR3 extends over 17 amino acids. V shed 3 bases and J 4 bases; nucleotides not matched to a gene: 10. Germline CDR1 reads LGHNA; CDR2 reads YNFKEQ. The CDR3 protein is CASSHPGQGARGTEAFF. In nucleotides, the CDR3 is TGTGCCAGCAGCCATCCCGGACAGGGGGCGCGCGGCACTGAAGCTTTCTTT.

The V and J genes are TRBV12-5 and TRBJ2-2; tentative D call: TRBD2 (6 bases). This CDR3 comprises 15 residues. The germline V gene has CDR1 LGHNT and CDR2 FRNRAP. V was clipped by 9 bases and J by 2 bases, with 16 bases between them. The CDR3 loop is CARGLPGPNTGELFF. The CDR3 DNA is TGTGCTAGGGGACTTCCGGGTCCTAACACCGGGGAGCTGTTTTTT.

The chain combines TRBV7-2 with TRBJ1-3; D is ambiguous. The CDR3 is 14 residues long. The V end was cut by 2 bases, the J end by 2 bases, with 7 bases between. CDR1 and CDR2 from the germline V gene are SGHTA and FQGNSA. The CDR3 sequence: CASSLREPGNTIYF. Written as DNA, the CDR3 is TGTGCCAGCAGCTTAAGAGAGCCTGGAAACACCATATATTTT.

This chain links TRBV9 with TRBJ1-2; tentatively, D is TRBD1 (6 bases). CDR3 length equals 15 residues. Germline V CDR1 and CDR2: SGDLS, YYNGEE. V lost 0 bases, J lost 4 bases, and 13 bases lay in between. The CDR3 nucleotides read TGTGCCAGCAGCGTAGAGGTCACCAGGGGCTATGGCTACACCTTC. Amino acid sequence: CASSVEVTRGYGYTF. The complete variable domain, with remaining parts taken from reference TRBV9 and TRBJ1-2, reads DSGVTQTPKHLITATGQRVTLRCSPRSGDLSVYWYQQSLDQGLQFLIQYYNGEERAKGNILERFSAQQFPDLHSELNLSSLELGDSALYFCASSVEVTRGYGYTFGSGTRLTVV.

This rearrangement joins TRBV4-1 to TRBJ1-3; possibly TRBD1 for D (5 bases). CDR3 length equals 17 residues. The V gene lost 1 base and the J gene lost 0 bases, with 13 bases spanning the gap. CDR1 is MGHRA and CDR2 is YSYEKL in the germline V gene. In DNA form, the CDR3 reads TGCGCCAGCAGCCAAGTTCCCGACAGTTTCTCTGGAAACACCATATATTTT. Protein product: CASSQVPDSFSGNTIYF.

This sequence joins TRBV29-1 and TRBJ1-1, with a weak D call TRBD1 (5 bases). The CDR3 totals 16 residues. V lost 1 base and J 0 bases, leaving 15 bases between the germline ends. Germline CDR1 is SQVTM and CDR2 is ANQGSEA. The CDR3 DNA reads TGCAGCGTTGAAGGGGCTTCAGACAGACTGAACACTGAAGCTTTCTTT. It yields the protein CSVEGASDRLNTEAFF.

The chain uses TRBV3-1 (or the pseudogene TRBV3-2) and TRBJ1-2; 7 bases line up with TRBD1. The J segment lost 4 bases and the V segment lost 6 bases, leaving 2 bases of the junction unmatched. Germline-derived CDR1 and CDR2 are LGHDT and YNNKEL (reference sequence). CDR3 length: 12 residues. CDR3 coding DNA: TGTGCCAGCAGGACAGGGCTCTATGGCTACACCTTC. As protein: CASRTGLYGYTF.

The chain recombines TRBV27 with TRBJ1-5; a weak D match, TRBD1 (6 bases). The CDR3 covers 17 residues. Germline V gene lookup returns CDR1 MNHEY and CDR2 SMNVEV (reference sequence). V was cut by 0 bases and J by 3 bases, with 15 bases left in between. CDR3 in amino acids: CASSLSRGNGDNQPQHF. The DNA for the CDR3 is TGTGCCAGCAGTTTATCGAGGGGGAACGGGGACAATCAGCCCCAGCATTTT.

J is TRBJ1-4 and V is TRBV6-5, with no clear D. The CDR3 totals 16 residues. V was cut by 0 bases and J by 7 bases, with 15 bases left in between. CDR1 and CDR2 (germline): MNHEY, SVGAGI. The DNA of the CDR3 is TGTGCCAGCAGTTACTCGAGAACGGCCCGGGGTGAAAAACTGTTTTTT. It codes for CASSYSRTARGEKLFF.

This clone appeared a single time. This chain connects TRBV30 to TRBJ1-1; D may be TRBD1 (5 bases). Germline V CDR1 and CDR2: GTSNPN, SVGIG (reference sequence). V shed 2 bases and J shed 4 bases, with 17 bases lying between them. This CDR3 region has 15 residues. The CDR3 loop is CAWSPHTGAATEAFF. The CDR3 DNA reads as TGTGCCTGGAGTCCCCACACTGGGGCTGCCACTGAAGCTTTCTTT.

The V and J genes are TRBV7-9 and TRBJ2-5, with a possible D match to TRBD2 (6 bases). Germline V CDR1 and CDR2: SEHNR, FQNEAQ (reference sequence). The V gene lost 5 bases and the J gene lost 2 bases, with 15 bases spanning the gap. The length of the CDR3 is 15 residues. The CDR3 DNA reads TGTGCCAGCAGCCAGTGGAGGGGCAGACAAGAGACCCAGTACTTC. This codes for CASSQWRGRQETQYF.

Concerning this clone itself: The sample carries other DNA sequences with the same CDR3. In nucleotides, the CDR3 is TGTGCCAGTAGTTCTGACAGCTATGACTATGGCTACACCTTC. This encodes CASSSDSYDYGYTF. This chain joins TRBV19 and TRBJ1-2; perhaps TRBD1 as D (5 bases). The germline CDR1 and CDR2 sequences are LNHDA and SQIVND (reference sequence). V was shortened by 5 bases and J by 3 bases, with 13 bases between the two germline ends. The CDR3 has 14 amino acids.

The V call is TRBV2, the J call TRBJ2-2, with 7 bases that match TRBD1. In germline, CDR1 is SNHLY, CDR2 FYNNEI. With V trimmed by 1 base and J by 4 bases, 12 bases remained unmatched. The CDR3 sequence is 18 residues long. The CDR3 nucleotides are TGTGCCAGCAGTGAAGATGGAAAGGGGGCCCGACGCACCGGGGAGCTGTTTTTT. Translating gives CASSEDGKGARRTGELFF.

This sequence joins TRBV12-3 or TRBV12-4 and TRBJ2-7, with D perhaps TRBD1 (5 bases). The length of the CDR3 is 11 residues. V dropped 10 bases and J dropped 7 bases, with 14 bases sitting between them. CDR3 loop: CATQRGVEQYF. In DNA, the CDR3 is TGTGCCACCCAAAGGGGTGTTGAGCAGTACTTC.

The rearrangement joins TRBV5-1 to TRBJ2-7, with D maybe TRBD2 (5 bases). The CDR3 has 15 amino acids. Germline values: CDR1 SGHRS, CDR2 YFSETQ. V lost 0 bases to trimming and J lost 9 bases, with 19 bases between them. The CDR3 sequence is CASSLALGGGSGQYF. As DNA, the CDR3 is TGCGCCAGCAGCTTGGCTTTGGGCGGAGGCTCCGGGCAGTACTTC.

This chain uses TRBV11-3 with TRBJ2-1; TRBD2 aligns across 15 bases. This CDR3 is built from 15 residues. Germline CDR1 is SGHNT and CDR2 is YENEEA. Trimming took 5 bases from V and 9 from J; bases not matched to a gene: 5. The CDR3 loop reads CASSRTSGGAGEQFF. The CDR3 nucleotides read TGTGCCAGCAGCCGGACTAGCGGGGGGGCCGGTGAGCAGTTCTTC.

The V and J genes are TRBV6-5 and TRBJ2-3, with a possible D match to TRBD2 (6 bases). CDR1 is MNHEY and CDR2 is SVGAGI in the germline V gene. CDR3 size: 15 residues. V lost 0 bases to trimming and J lost 3 bases, with 10 bases between them. The CDR3 coding sequence is TGTGCCAGCAGTTACTCCCTTGGGGGGACAGATACGCAGTATTTT. Protein product: CASSYSLGGTDTQYF.

This clone has a handful of counts. This chain connects TRBV6-1 to TRBJ2-7; 9 bases line up with TRBD1. V lost 6 bases to trimming and J lost 6 bases; unmatched junction nucleotides: 15. CDR3 length equals 16 residues. Germline CDR1 MNHNS, CDR2 SASEGT. CDR3 bases: TGTGCCAGCAGCGAATCCGTTGGGACAGGGAGCGGCGAGCAGTACTTC. Amino acids: CASSESVGTGSGEQYF.

The V gene is TRBV2, the J gene TRBJ2-6; D may be TRBD1 (6 bases). This CDR3 contains 14 residues. Germline V CDR1 and CDR2: SNHLY, FYNNEI. V was clipped by 6 bases and J by 1 base, with 7 bases between them. DNA for the CDR3: TGTGCCAGCAGAGGGGGATCTGGGGCCAACGTCCTGACTTTC. It translates to CASRGGSGANVLTF.